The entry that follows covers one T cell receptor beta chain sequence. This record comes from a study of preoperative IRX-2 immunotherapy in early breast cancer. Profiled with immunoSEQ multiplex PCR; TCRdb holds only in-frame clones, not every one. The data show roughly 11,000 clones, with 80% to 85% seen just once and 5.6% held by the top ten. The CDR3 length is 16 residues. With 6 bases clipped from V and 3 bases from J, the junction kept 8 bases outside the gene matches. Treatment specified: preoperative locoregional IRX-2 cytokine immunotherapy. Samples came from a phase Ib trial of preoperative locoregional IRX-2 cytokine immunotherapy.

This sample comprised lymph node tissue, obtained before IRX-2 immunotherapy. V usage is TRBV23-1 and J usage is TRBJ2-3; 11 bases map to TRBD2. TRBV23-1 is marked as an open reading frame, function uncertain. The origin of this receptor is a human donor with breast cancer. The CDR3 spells CASSLILAGATDTQYF. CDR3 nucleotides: TGCGCCAGCAGCTTGATACTAGCGGGAGCTACAGATACGCAGTATTTT.